Below, 28 T cell receptor beta chains from the same sample are listed, as sequenced in a study of OX40 agonist ivuxolimab in advanced cancers. The library was built by means of the immunoSEQ multiplex PCR assay. As stored in TCRdb, this immuneACCESS dataset retains in-frame rearrangements with V and J assigned. A fraction of the clones does not appear; measured against another copy, unresolved V genes explain less than half of the discrepancy, and the remainder lacks a known reason. Recorded for this sample are some 37,000 clones; about 81% of them occurred a single time. 22% of the sample lies in the top ten. The sequencing used CD4+ or CD8+ T cells sorted from blood, collected in a trial of the OX40 agonist ivuxolimab. These receptors were obtained from an adult with an advanced solid tumor such as melanoma, head and neck, liver or kidney cancer.

This clone was counted a single time. J is TRBJ1-6 and V is TRBV5-1; TRBD1 is a possible D gene (6 bases). The CDR3 sequence is 15 residues long. Per the germline V gene, CDR1 is SGHRS and CDR2 is YFSETQ. V was shortened by 0 bases and J by 8 bases, with 12 bases between the two germline ends. The CDR3 protein is CASSLAATGHSPLHF. CDR3 coding DNA: TGCGCCAGCAGCTTGGCTGCGACAGGCCATTCACCCCTCCACTTT.

This clone is judged medium-sized. The V and J genes are TRBV5-8 and TRBJ2-3, with 8 nucleotides matching TRBD1. CDR1 SGHTS and CDR2 YDEGEE come from the germline V gene. There are 12 residues in the CDR3. With 1 base clipped from V and 10 bases from J, the junction kept 2 bases outside the gene matches. CDR3 protein: CASSLMGQAQYF. CDR3 nucleotide sequence: TGTGCCAGCAGCTTGATGGGACAGGCGCAGTATTTT.

V gene TRBV5-6 combines with J gene TRBJ2-1; 7 positions agree with TRBD2. CDR3 length equals 18 residues. Unmatched junction bases numbered 9, after V lost 0 bases and J lost 0 bases. Germline CDR1 and CDR2: SGHDT and YYEEEE. The CDR3 is CASSLAGGDESSYNEQFF. As DNA, the CDR3 is TGTGCCAGCAGCTTGGCGGGGGGAGATGAGAGCTCCTACAATGAGCAGTTCTTC.

This chain links TRBV9 with TRBJ2-1; D may correspond to TRBD1 or TRBD2 (5 bases each). CDR3 length equals 15 residues. The germline gives CDR1 SGDLS, CDR2 YYNGEE. V lost 4 bases to trimming and J lost 3 bases, with 14 bases between them. CDR3 amino acids: CASSLRDRDYNEQFF. CDR3 sequence (DNA): TGTGCCAGCAGCCTCCGGGACCGAGACTACAATGAGCAGTTCTTC.

The chain combines TRBV28 with TRBJ1-4; perhaps TRBD1 as D (5 bases). The V end was cut by 7 bases, the J end by 4 bases, with 16 bases between. The CDR3 sequence is 15 residues long. Germline CDR1 and CDR2: MDHEN and SYDVKM. CDR3 coding DNA: TGTGCCAGCACCCCTAGCGACAGCCGTAATGAAAAACTGTTTTTT. It is translated as CASTPSDSRNEKLFF. The variable domain in full, with the rest retrieved from reference TRBV28 and TRBJ1-4, is DVKVTQSSRYLVKRTGEKVFLECVQDMDHENMFWYRQDPGLGLRLIYFSYDVKMKEKGDIPEGYSVSREKKERFSLILESASTNQTSMYLCASTPSDSRNEKLFFGSGTQLSVL.

Only a few counts were recorded for this clone. The chain joins TRBV7-9 to TRBJ2-3, with TRBD2 matching 11 bases. The CDR3 has 17 amino acids. After removal of 1 base from V and 1 base from J, the junction contained 4 bases not matched to a gene. Per the germline V gene, CDR1 is SEHNR and CDR2 is FQNEAQ (reference sequence). The CDR3 reads CASSLGASGGRTDTQYF. Here the CDR3 DNA reads TGTGCCAGCAGCTTAGGGGCTAGCGGGGGGCGCACAGATACGCAGTATTTT.

The chain has TRBV7-9 and TRBJ2-3; D remains ambiguous. The CDR3 totals 13 residues. V lost 1 base, J lost 5 bases, and 7 bases lay in between. Germline loops: CDR1 SEHNR, CDR2 FQNEAQ (reference sequence). The CDR3 DNA follows: TGTGCCAGCAGCTTAGTATTGGTAGATACGCAGTATTTT. Encoded protein: CASSLVLVDTQYF.

The gene calls are TRBV10-3 and TRBJ2-1; D unclear. CDR3 length: 11 amino acids. Germline CDR1 and CDR2: ENHRY and SYGVKD. The V end was cut by 7 bases, the J end by 5 bases, with 6 bases between. CDR3 sequence: CAIKWDNEQFF. The CDR3 DNA sequence: TGTGCCATCAAGTGGGACAATGAGCAGTTCTTC.

This clone occurred a few times. The chain recombines TRBV6-1 with TRBJ1-1, with D tentatively TRBD1 (5 bases). The V end was cut by 8 bases, the J end by 0 bases, with 10 bases between. Germline CDR1 MNHNS, CDR2 SASEGT. This CDR3 has 13 residues. The CDR3 sequence is CASLGALNTEAFF. The CDR3 region has the DNA TGTGCCAGCCTAGGGGCCTTGAACACTGAAGCTTTCTTT.

The chain combines TRBV9 with TRBJ1-3, with no clear D. Germline V gene sequence: CDR1 SGDLS, CDR2 YYNGEE. Trimming shortened V by 0 bases and J by 7 bases, and 8 bases separated the two germline ends. CDR3 length: 13 amino acids. The CDR3 loop is CASSVDTGNTIYF. CDR3 nucleotide sequence: TGTGCCAGCAGCGTAGATACGGGGAACACCATATATTTT.

This clone has only a few counts. The chain has TRBV2 and TRBJ1-4, with 8 bases matching TRBD1. CDR1 is SNHLY, CDR2 FYNNEI, per germline. The CDR3 is made up of 14 amino acids. The ends lost 6 bases at V and 8 bases at J; junction bases unmatched: 8. For the CDR3, the DNA is TGTGCCAGCAGGGATGACAGGGGCAGCGAAAAACTGTTTTTT. Translated, it gives CASRDDRGSEKLFF.

The J gene is TRBJ2-7, the V gene TRBV19; TRBD2 is a possible D gene (5 bases). V gave up 1 base and J gave up 2 bases, with 15 bases separating them. Germline V CDR1 and CDR2: LNHDA, SQIVND (reference sequence). The CDR3 runs 16 residues. The CDR3 spells CASSIGGRSSTYEQYF. The CDR3 region has the DNA TGTGCCAGTAGTATAGGAGGGCGGTCCTCGACCTACGAGCAGTACTTC.

The rearrangement links TRBV28 to TRBJ1-1, with TRBD1 matching 8 bases. V lost 6 bases, J lost 1 base, and 7 bases stayed unmatched. Germline-derived CDR1 and CDR2 are MDHEN and SYDVKM. CDR3 length equals 15 residues. Written as DNA, the CDR3 is TGTGCCAGCAGCATTTACGGGACAGGGAACACTGAAGCTTTCTTT. Amino acid sequence: CASSIYGTGNTEAFF.

The chain employs TRBV27 and TRBJ1-6; no definite D call. The CDR3 runs 13 residues. Germline V gene sequence: CDR1 MNHEY, CDR2 SMNVEV (reference sequence). The V and J ends lost 5 bases and 8 bases respectively, with 10 bases between them. The CDR3 is CASSPTRDSPLHF. The DNA of the CDR3 is TGTGCCAGCAGTCCAACACGAGATTCACCCCTCCACTTT.

CDR3 sequence reads: CASSLPGGQKEKLFF. CDR3 nucleotide sequence: TGTGCCAGCAGCTTACCCGGGGGACAGAAGGAAAAACTGTTTTTT. The chain couples TRBV7-9 to TRBJ1-4; 7 nucleotides agree with TRBD1. J lost 8 bases, V lost 2 bases, and 8 bases had no gene match. The CDR3 extends over 15 amino acids. Looked up from germline, CDR1 is SEHNR and CDR2 is FQNEAQ (reference sequence).

V and J are TRBV28 and TRBJ2-2; 9 bases fit TRBD1. From germline, CDR1 is MDHEN and CDR2 SYDVKM. Trimming took 6 bases from V and 1 from J; bases not matched to a gene: 6. CDR3 length: 16 residues. CDR3 bases: TGTGCCAGCAGCCTCTGGGGACAGGGGAACACCGGGGAGCTGTTTTTT. Protein sequence: CASSLWGQGNTGELFF. Complete variable domain (other parts from reference TRBV28 and TRBJ2-2): DVKVTQSSRYLVKRTGEKVFLECVQDMDHENMFWYRQDPGLGLRLIYFSYDVKMKEKGDIPEGYSVSREKKERFSLILESASTNQTSMYLCASSLWGQGNTGELFFGEGSRLTVL.

The rearrangement joins TRBV9 to TRBJ1-4; no firm D call. The germline V and J ends were trimmed by 0 bases and 0 bases, with 9 bases remaining between them. The CDR3 covers 16 residues. Germline V gives CDR1 SGDLS, CDR2 YYNGEE. The CDR3 protein is CASSVGPGATNEKLFF. The CDR3 bases are TGTGCCAGCAGCGTAGGTCCCGGGGCAACTAATGAAAAACTGTTTTTT.

The chain links TRBV12-1 to TRBJ2-5; the table calls TRBD1, which could not be checked here. TRBV12-1 is flagged as a pseudogene. This CDR3 has 14 amino acids. The CDR3 coding sequence is TGTGCCACCCAGGTCTGGTTGATCCAAGAGACCCAGTACTTC. Amino acid sequence: CATQVWLIQETQYF.

The V call is TRBV19, the J call TRBJ2-7; 9 bases fit TRBD2. The V gene's germline CDR1 is LNHDA and CDR2 SQIVND (reference sequence). The J segment lost 4 bases and the V segment lost 4 bases, leaving 8 bases of the junction unmatched. The CDR3 contains 15 residues. The CDR3 nucleotides are TGTGCCAGTAGTAGCCCCGGGACTAGCATGTACGAGCAGTACTTC. Translated: CASSSPGTSMYEQYF.

A single count supports this clone. J is TRBJ2-3 and V is TRBV5-1; D gene unclear. The CDR3 covers 12 residues. With 0 bases removed from V and 5 bases from J, the gap between germline ends came to 4 bases. CDR1 and CDR2 (germline): SGHRS, YFSETQ. The CDR3 DNA follows: TGCGCCAGCAGCTTGGACAGAGATACGCAGTATTTT. Amino acid sequence: CASSLDRDTQYF.

This clone showed up just a few times. The rearrangement joins TRBV7-9 to TRBJ1-4; D perhaps matches TRBD1 (5 bases). The CDR3 loop spans 13 amino acids. V was clipped by 5 bases and J by 14 bases, with 18 bases between them. The germline V gene has CDR1 SEHNR and CDR2 FQNEAQ (reference sequence). This CDR3 is CASSPPDRGKLFF. Written as DNA, the CDR3 is TGTGCCAGCAGCCCCCCAGACCGGGGGAAGCTGTTTTTT.

V usage is TRBV18 and J usage is TRBJ2-5, with D tentatively TRBD2 (5 bases). The CDR3 contains 15 residues. V shed 0 bases and J shed 4 bases, with 12 bases lying between them. Germline assignment: CDR1 KGHSH and CDR2 LQKENI. The CDR3 nucleotides are TGTGCCAGCTCACCACCTACGGATCGGGGAGAGACCCAGTACTTC. Translated: CASSPPTDRGETQYF.

This sequence joins TRBV4-1 and TRBJ1-6; 8 bases agree with TRBD1. Trimming cost V 1 base and J 10 bases; bases outside gene matches: 6. CDR3 length equals 15 residues. The germline V gene has CDR1 MGHRA and CDR2 YSYEKL. Here the CDR3 DNA reads TGCGCCAGCAGCCAAGCACAGGGGGAGAGGTCACCCCTCCACTTT. Translating it yields CASSQAQGERSPLHF.

This clone is classed as medium-sized. The V gene is TRBV2, the J gene TRBJ1-2; D remains unclear. Germline V gives CDR1 SNHLY, CDR2 FYNNEI. Deletions cut 7 bases from V and 2 bases from J, with 8 bases between. CDR3 size: 12 residues. This CDR3 reads CASKQANYGYTF. The CDR3, as DNA: TGTGCCAGCAAACAAGCCAACTATGGCTACACCTTC.

The genes are TRBV19 and TRBJ1-4, with D possibly matching TRBD1 (5 bases). The germline V and J ends were trimmed by 4 bases and 0 bases, with 12 bases remaining between them. Germline CDR1 LNHDA, CDR2 SQIVND (reference sequence). This CDR3 has 16 residues. The CDR3 sequence: CASSRSGTATNEKLFF. CDR3 DNA: TGTGCCAGTAGTAGATCGGGGACTGCAACTAATGAAAAACTGTTTTTT.

The chain couples TRBV7-9 to TRBJ1-3; possible D gene TRBD1, 5 bases. The CDR3 has 15 amino acids. V lost 2 bases to trimming and J lost 4 bases, with 12 bases between them. Germline assignment: CDR1 SEHNR and CDR2 FQNEAQ (reference sequence). The CDR3 protein is CASSLTTVKGNTIYF. CDR3 DNA: TGTGCCAGCAGCTTAACGACAGTGAAGGGAAACACCATATATTTT.

In DNA form, the CDR3 reads TGTGCCAGCAGCTTAGGGCAGGGACCAGCTTTCTTT. This translates into CASSLGQGPAFF. The genes are TRBV7-8 and TRBJ1-1, with TRBD1 as a possible D gene (5 bases). The CDR3 has 12 residues. From germline, CDR1 is SGHVS and CDR2 FQNEAQ. V was shortened by 1 base and J by 10 bases, with 10 bases between the two germline ends.

The rearrangement links TRBV27 to TRBJ2-1, with TRBD2 matching over 12 bases. Looked up from germline, CDR1 is MNHEY and CDR2 is SMNVEV (reference sequence). Trimming took 3 bases from V and 4 from J; bases not matched to a gene: 10. This CDR3 has 18 residues. CDR3 nucleotides: TGTGCCAGCAGTTTTAGGCTAGCGGGAGGGCTTAAATACAATGAGCAGTTCTTC. Its protein is CASSFRLAGGLKYNEQFF.